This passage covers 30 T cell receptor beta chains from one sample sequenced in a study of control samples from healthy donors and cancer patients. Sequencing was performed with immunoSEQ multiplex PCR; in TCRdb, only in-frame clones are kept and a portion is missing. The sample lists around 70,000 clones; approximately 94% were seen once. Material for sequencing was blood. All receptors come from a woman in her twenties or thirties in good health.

CDR3 region: CAARGNYGYTF. DNA for the CDR3: TGTGCCGCTAGGGGAAACTATGGCTACACCTTC. The chain employs TRBV6-4 and TRBJ1-2; weak D call: TRBD1 (5 bases). V was pared by 11 bases and J by 2 bases, with 9 bases between. The length of the CDR3 is 11 residues. CDR1 and CDR2 from the germline V gene are MRHNA and SNTAGT.

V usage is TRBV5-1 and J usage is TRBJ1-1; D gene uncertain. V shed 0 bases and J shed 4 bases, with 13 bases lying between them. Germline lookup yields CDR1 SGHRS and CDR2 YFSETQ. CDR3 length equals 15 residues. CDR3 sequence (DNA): TGCGCCAGCAGCTTGGACCTAACACTAGGCACTGAAGCTTTCTTT. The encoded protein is CASSLDLTLGTEAFF.

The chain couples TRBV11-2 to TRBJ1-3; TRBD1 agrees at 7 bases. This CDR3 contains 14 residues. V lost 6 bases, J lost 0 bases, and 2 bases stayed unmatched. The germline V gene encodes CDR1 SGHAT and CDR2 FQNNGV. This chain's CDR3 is CASSRDSSGNTIYF. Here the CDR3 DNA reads TGTGCCAGCAGTCGGGACAGCTCTGGAAACACCATATATTTT.

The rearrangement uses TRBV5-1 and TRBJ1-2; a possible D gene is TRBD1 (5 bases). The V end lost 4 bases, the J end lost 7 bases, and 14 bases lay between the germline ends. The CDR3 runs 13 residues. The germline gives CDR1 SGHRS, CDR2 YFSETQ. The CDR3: CASSPDSPTGYTF. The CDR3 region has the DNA TGCGCCAGCAGCCCCGACAGCCCGACTGGCTACACCTTC.

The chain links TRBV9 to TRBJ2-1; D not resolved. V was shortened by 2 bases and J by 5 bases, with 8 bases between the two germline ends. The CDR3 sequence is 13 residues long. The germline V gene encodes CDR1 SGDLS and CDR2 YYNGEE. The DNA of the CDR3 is TGTGCCAGCAGCGTGGCCCAGAACAATGAGCAGTTCTTC. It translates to CASSVAQNNEQFF.

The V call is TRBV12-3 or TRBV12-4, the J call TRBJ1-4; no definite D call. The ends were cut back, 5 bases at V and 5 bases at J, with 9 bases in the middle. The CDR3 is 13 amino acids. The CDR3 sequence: CASSPKNNEKLFF. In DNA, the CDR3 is TGTGCCAGCAGTCCAAAAAACAATGAAAAACTGTTTTTT.

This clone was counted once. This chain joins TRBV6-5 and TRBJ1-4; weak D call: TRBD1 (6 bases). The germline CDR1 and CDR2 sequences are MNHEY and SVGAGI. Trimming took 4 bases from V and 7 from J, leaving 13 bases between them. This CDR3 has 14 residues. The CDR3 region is CASSWGQQGEKLFF. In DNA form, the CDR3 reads TGTGCCAGCAGTTGGGGCCAACAGGGTGAAAAACTGTTTTTT.

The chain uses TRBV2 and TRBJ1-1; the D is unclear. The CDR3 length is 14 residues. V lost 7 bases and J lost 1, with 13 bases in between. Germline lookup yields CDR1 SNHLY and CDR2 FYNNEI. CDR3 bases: TGTGCCAGCACCCGGGGTCGGGAGAACACTGAAGCTTTCTTT. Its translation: CASTRGRENTEAFF.

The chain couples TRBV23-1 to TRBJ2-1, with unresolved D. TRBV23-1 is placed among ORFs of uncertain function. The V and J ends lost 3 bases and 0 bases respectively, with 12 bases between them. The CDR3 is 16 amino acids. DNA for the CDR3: TGCGCCAGCAGTCACCCACAGTCCCGCTCCTACAATGAGCAGTTCTTC. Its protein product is CASSHPQSRSYNEQFF.

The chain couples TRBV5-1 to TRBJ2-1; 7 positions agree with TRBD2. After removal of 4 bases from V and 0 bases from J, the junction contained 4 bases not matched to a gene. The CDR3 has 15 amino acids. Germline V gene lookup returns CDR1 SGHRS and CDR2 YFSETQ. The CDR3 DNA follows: TGCGCCAGCAGCCAAGCGGGGAGCTCCTACAATGAGCAGTTCTTC. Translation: CASSQAGSSYNEQFF.

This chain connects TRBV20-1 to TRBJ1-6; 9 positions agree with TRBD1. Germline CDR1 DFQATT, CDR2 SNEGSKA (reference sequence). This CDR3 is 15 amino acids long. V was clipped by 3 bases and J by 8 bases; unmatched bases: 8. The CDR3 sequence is CSASSPGQGYSPLHF. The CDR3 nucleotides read TGCAGTGCTAGTTCGCCGGGACAGGGATATTCACCCCTCCACTTT.

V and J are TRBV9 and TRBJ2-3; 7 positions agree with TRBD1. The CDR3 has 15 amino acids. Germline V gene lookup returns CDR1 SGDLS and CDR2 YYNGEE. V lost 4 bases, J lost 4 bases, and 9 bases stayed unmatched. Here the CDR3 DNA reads TGTGCCAGCAGCACGAGAGGGACAGAATCAGATACGCAGTATTTT. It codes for CASSTRGTESDTQYF.

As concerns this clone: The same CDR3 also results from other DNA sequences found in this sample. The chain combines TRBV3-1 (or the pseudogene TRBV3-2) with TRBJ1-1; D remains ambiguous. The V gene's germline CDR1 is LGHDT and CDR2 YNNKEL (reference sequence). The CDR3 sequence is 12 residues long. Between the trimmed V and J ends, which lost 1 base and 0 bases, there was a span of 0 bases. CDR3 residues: CASSQVNTEAFF. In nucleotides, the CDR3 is TGTGCCAGCAGCCAAGTGAACACTGAAGCTTTCTTT.

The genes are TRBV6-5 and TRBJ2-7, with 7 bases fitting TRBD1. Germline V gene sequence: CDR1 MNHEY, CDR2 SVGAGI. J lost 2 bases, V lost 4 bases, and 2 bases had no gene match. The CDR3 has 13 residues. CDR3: CASSWGQTYEQYF. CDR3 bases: TGTGCCAGCAGTTGGGGACAGACCTACGAGCAGTACTTC.

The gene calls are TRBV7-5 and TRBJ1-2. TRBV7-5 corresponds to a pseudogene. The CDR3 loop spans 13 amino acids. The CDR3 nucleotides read TGTGTCAGAAGTAAAAGAGTGAACTATGGCTACACCTTC. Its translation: CVRSKRVNYGYTF.

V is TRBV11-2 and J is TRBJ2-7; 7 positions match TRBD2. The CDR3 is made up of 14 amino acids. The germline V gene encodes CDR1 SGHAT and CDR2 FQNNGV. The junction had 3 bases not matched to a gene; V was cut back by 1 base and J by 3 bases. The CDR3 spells CASSLVQRGYEQYF. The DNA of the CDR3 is TGTGCCAGCAGCTTAGTACAGCGGGGCTACGAGCAGTACTTC.

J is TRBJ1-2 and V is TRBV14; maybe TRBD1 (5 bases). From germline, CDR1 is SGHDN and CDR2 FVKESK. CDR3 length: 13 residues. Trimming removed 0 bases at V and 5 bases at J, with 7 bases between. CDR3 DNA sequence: TGTGCCAGCAGCCAAGAGACAGCTTATGGCTACACCTTC. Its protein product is CASSQETAYGYTF.

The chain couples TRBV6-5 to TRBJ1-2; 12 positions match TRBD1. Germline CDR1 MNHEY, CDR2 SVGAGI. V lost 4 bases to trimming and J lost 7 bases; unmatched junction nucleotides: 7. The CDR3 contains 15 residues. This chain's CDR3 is CASSSSGTGGLGYTF. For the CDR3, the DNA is TGTGCCAGCAGTTCCTCCGGGACAGGGGGCCTTGGCTACACCTTC.

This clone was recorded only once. CDR3 protein: CASSFEVLGAGEHTIYF. The DNA for the CDR3 is TGTGCCAGCAGTTTCGAGGTGCTAGGGGCAGGGGAACACACCATATATTTT. This chain links TRBV28 with TRBJ1-3, with a possible D match to TRBD1 (6 bases). V lost 3 bases to trimming and J lost 8 bases, with 23 bases between them. The CDR3 extends over 17 amino acids. Germline CDR1 reads MDHEN; CDR2 reads SYDVKM.

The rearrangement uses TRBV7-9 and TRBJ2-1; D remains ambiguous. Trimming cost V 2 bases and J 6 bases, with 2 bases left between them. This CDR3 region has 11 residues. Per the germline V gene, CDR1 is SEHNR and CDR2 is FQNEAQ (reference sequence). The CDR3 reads CASSLSNEQFF. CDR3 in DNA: TGTGCCAGCAGCTTATCCAATGAGCAGTTCTTC.

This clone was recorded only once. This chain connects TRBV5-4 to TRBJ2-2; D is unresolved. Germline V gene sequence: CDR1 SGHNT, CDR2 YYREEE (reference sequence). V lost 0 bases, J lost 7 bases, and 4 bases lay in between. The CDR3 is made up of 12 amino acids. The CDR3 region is CASSLGVGELFF. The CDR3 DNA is TGTGCCAGCAGCTTGGGGGTCGGGGAGCTGTTTTTT.

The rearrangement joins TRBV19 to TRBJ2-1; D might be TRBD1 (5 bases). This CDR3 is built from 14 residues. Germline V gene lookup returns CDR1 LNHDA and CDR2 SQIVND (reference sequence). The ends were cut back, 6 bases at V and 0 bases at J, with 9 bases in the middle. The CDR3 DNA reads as TGTGCCAGTAGGGGGCAGGGCTCCTACAATGAGCAGTTCTTC. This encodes CASRGQGSYNEQFF. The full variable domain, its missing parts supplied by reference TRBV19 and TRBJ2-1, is DGGITQSPKYLFRKEGQNVTLSCEQNLNHDAMYWYRQDPGQGLRLIYYSQIVNDFQKGDIAEGYSVSREKKESFPLTVTSAQKNPTAFYLCASRGQGSYNEQFFGPGTRLTVL.

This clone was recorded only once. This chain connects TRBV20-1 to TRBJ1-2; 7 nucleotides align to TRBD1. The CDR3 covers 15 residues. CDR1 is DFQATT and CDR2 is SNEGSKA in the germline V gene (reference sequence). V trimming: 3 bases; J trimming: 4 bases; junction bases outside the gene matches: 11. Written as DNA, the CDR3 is TGCAGTGCTAGTCCAGGACAGGTCCCTCTCTATGGCTACACCTTC. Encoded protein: CSASPGQVPLYGYTF.

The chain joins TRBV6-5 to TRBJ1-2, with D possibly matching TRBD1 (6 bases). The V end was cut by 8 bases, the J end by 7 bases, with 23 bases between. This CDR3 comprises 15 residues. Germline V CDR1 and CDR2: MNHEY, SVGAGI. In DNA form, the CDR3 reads TGTGCCAGCCATGTTGGGGGGCTACTGGACTCTGGCTACACCTTC. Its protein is CASHVGGLLDSGYTF.

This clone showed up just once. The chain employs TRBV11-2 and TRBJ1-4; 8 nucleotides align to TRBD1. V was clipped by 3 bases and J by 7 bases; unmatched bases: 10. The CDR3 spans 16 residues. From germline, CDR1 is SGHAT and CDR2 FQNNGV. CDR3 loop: CASSLATGGSGEKLFF. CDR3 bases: TGTGCCAGCAGCTTGGCCACAGGGGGTAGCGGTGAAAAACTGTTTTTT.

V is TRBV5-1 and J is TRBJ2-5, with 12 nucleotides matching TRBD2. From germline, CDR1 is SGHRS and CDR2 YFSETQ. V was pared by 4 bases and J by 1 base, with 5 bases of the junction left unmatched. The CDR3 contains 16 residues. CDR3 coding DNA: TGCGCCAGCAGCACGAGGACTAGCGGGGCCCAAGAGACCCAGTACTTC. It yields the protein CASSTRTSGAQETQYF.

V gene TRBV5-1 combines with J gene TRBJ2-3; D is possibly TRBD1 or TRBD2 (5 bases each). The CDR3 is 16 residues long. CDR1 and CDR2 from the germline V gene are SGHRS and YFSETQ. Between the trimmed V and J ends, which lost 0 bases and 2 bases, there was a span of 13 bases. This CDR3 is CASSLGGVGPTDTQYF. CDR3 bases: TGCGCCAGCAGCTTGGGAGGTGTGGGACCCACAGATACGCAGTATTTT.

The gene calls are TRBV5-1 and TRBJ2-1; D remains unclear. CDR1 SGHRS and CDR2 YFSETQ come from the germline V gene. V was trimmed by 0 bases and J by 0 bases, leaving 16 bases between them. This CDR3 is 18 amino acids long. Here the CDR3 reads CASSLEHVGFNSYNEQFF. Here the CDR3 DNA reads TGCGCCAGCAGCTTGGAGCACGTCGGCTTCAACTCCTACAATGAGCAGTTCTTC. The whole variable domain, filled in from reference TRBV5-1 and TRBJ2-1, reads KAGVTQTPRYLIKTRGQQVTLSCSPISGHRSVSWYQQTPGQGLQFLFEYFSETQRNKGNFPGRFSGRQFSNSRSEMNVSTLELGDSALYLCASSLEHVGFNSYNEQFFGPGTRLTVL.

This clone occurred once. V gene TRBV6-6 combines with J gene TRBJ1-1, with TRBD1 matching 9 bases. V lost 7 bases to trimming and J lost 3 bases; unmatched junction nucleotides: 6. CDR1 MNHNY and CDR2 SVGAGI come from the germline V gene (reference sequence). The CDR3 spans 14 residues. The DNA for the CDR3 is TGTGCCAGCAACCTCGGACAGGGGCACACTGAAGCTTTCTTT. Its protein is CASNLGQGHTEAFF.

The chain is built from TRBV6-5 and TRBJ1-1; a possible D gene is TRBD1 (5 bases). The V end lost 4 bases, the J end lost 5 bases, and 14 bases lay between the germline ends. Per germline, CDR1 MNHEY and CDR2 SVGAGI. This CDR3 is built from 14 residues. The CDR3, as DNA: TGTGCCAGCAGTTCCGTATCAGGGAGAACTGAAGCTTTCTTT. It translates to CASSSVSGRTEAFF.